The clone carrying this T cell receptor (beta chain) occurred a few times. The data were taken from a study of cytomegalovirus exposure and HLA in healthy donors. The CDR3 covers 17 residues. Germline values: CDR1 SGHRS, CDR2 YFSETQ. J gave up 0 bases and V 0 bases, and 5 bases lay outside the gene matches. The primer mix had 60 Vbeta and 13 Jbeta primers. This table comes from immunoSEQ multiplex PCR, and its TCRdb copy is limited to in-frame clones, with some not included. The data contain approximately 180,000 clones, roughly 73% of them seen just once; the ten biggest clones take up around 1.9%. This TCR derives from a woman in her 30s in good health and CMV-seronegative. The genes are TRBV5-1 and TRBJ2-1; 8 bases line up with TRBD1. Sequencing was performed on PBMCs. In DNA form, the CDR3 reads TGCGCCAGCAGCTTGGCCACAGGGGGTGTCTCCTACAATGAGCAGTTCTTC. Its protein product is CASSLATGGVSYNEQFF.